One sample yielded the 26 T cell receptor beta chains listed below, sequenced in a study of T cells expressing NK-cell markers. No DNA is given; TCRdb re-called the 5' RACE reads and lists each CDR3 protein once. The sample includes 350,000 to 450,000 distinct CDR3 sequences. Sequenced sample: blood T cells: a sorted CD56 or NKG2C T cell subset, CD4+ or CD8+ T cells, or bulk PBMC T cells (not recorded which). The source is a man between 18 and 69 years old in good health.

The rearrangement links TRBV7-9 to TRBJ1-2; TCRdb's D call of TRBD1 is untestable without DNA. The germline V gene has CDR1 SEHNR and CDR2 FQNEAQ (reference sequence). The CDR3 contains 14 residues. The CDR3 sequence: CASSYQDRGPGYTF.

The chain recombines TRBV20-1 with TRBJ2-7; the TRBD1 assignment by TCRdb is unverifiable without DNA. CDR3 length: 13 residues. Per germline, CDR1 DFQATT and CDR2 SNEGSKA (reference sequence). The CDR3 sequence: CSALGTGGYEQYF.

The CDR3 region is CASSAKAGGSYNEQFF. V gene TRBV7-3 combines with J gene TRBJ2-1. The CDR3 contains 16 residues. Germline CDR1 SGHTA, CDR2 FQGTGA.

V is TRBV10-3 and J is TRBJ2-2; absent DNA, TCRdb's TRBD1 call cannot be checked. The CDR3 consists of 16 residues. Germline V gene sequence: CDR1 ENHRY, CDR2 SYGVKD. CDR3: CAIWEGTGGNTGELFF.

CDR3 sequence: CASMRTSRSDTQYF. This chain connects TRBV5-1 to TRBJ2-3; absent DNA, TCRdb's TRBD2 call cannot be checked. The CDR3 is 14 residues long. The germline gives CDR1 SGHRS, CDR2 YFSETQ.

V and J are TRBV5-1 and TRBJ2-3. The CDR3 has 17 amino acids. From germline, CDR1 is SGHRS and CDR2 YFSETQ. This CDR3 reads CASSLAEGNPSTDTQYF.

The chain is built from TRBV11-2 and TRBJ2-1. Germline CDR1 SGHAT, CDR2 FQNNGV. The CDR3 is 13 amino acids. The CDR3 reads CASSLASYNEQFF.

V is TRBV7-8 and J is TRBJ2-3. The CDR3 has 15 amino acids. CDR1 is SGHVS, CDR2 FQNEAQ, per germline. The CDR3 loop is CASSTRTDPTDTQYF.

The rearrangement links TRBV30 to TRBJ2-1; there is no DNA to check the TCRdb D call of TRBD2. The CDR3 loop spans 16 amino acids. Germline V gene sequence: CDR1 GTSNPN, CDR2 SVGIG (reference sequence). The CDR3 is CAWSELAGGGLLRQFF. The full variable domain, its missing parts supplied by reference TRBV30 and TRBJ2-1, is SQTIHQWPATLVQPVGSPLSLECTVEGTSNPNLYWYRQAAGRGLQLLFYSVGIGQISSEVPQNLSASRPQDRQFILSSKKLLLSDSGFYLCAWSELAGGGLLRQFFGPGTRLTVL.

The rearrangement joins TRBV12-3 or TRBV12-4 to TRBJ1-3. This CDR3 is built from 13 residues. The CDR3 loop reads CASDGTSGNTIYF.

This chain joins TRBV6-1 and TRBJ2-2. CDR3 length: 15 residues. Germline CDR1 reads MNHNS; CDR2 reads SASEGT. This CDR3 is CASSDWYYRTGELFF.

The V gene is TRBV4-1, the J gene TRBJ1-1. CDR3 size: 14 residues. CDR1 and CDR2 from the germline V gene are MGHRA and YSYEKL. The CDR3 loop reads CASSQDTERPEAFF.

The rearrangement links TRBV15 to TRBJ2-3; TCRdb's D call of TRBD2 is untestable without DNA. Germline-derived CDR1 and CDR2 are LNHNV and YYDKDF (reference sequence). This CDR3 spans 14 amino acids. CDR3 in amino acids: CAVKTLAGTDTQYF.

The chain combines TRBV3-1 with TRBJ2-5. Germline CDR1 LGHDT, CDR2 YNNKEL (reference sequence). This CDR3 is 14 amino acids long. The CDR3 here is CASSQVEFRETQYF.

The chain employs TRBV10-3 and TRBJ1-4; absent DNA, TCRdb's TRBD1 call cannot be checked. Germline values: CDR1 ENHRY, CDR2 SYGVKD. The CDR3 extends over 16 amino acids. The CDR3 reads CAISEPGQGVSEKLFF.

V usage is TRBV27 and J usage is TRBJ2-1; TCRdb reports TRBD1, a call that lacks DNA to check it against. CDR3 length: 15 residues. Germline values: CDR1 MNHEY, CDR2 SMNVEV (reference sequence). CDR3 loop: CASSDRDRGQSEQFF.

The chain has TRBV7-2 and TRBJ2-7; the TCRdb call, TRBD1, lacks DNA for checking. The CDR3 loop spans 15 amino acids. Germline CDR1 and CDR2: SGHTA and FQGNSA. The CDR3 sequence: CASRSGTGPSYEQYF.

The chain combines TRBV2 with TRBJ2-5; TCRdb proposes TRBD1, but this gene call is untestable without DNA. The length of the CDR3 is 12 residues. Germline V CDR1 and CDR2: SNHLY, FYNNEI. CDR3 protein: CASIGGQETQYF.

V gene TRBV2 combines with J gene TRBJ2-5; TCRdb proposes TRBD1, but this gene call is untestable without DNA. The CDR3 totals 15 residues. Germline-derived CDR1 and CDR2 are SNHLY and FYNNEI. CDR3 sequence reads: CASSEGQAAGETQYF.

V is TRBV18 and J is TRBJ2-3. The V gene's germline CDR1 is KGHSH and CDR2 LQKENI. The CDR3 has 12 residues. The CDR3 loop reads CASSPYTDTQYF.

The chain carries TRBV20-1 and TRBJ1-2; TCRdb's D call, TRBD1, is unchecked because there is no DNA. This CDR3 has 13 residues. Germline-derived CDR1 and CDR2 are DFQATT and SNEGSKA (reference sequence). CDR3 in amino acids: CSARARQGHGYTF.

The chain couples TRBV21-1 to TRBJ2-7; TCRdb outputs TRBD2, but without DNA this stays unchecked. TRBV21-1 is marked as a pseudogene. The CDR3 consists of 18 residues. The CDR3: CASSKGGGLAGGSYEQYF.

CDR3 sequence: CASSLSGTGRGVFYNEQFF. The chain is built from TRBV7-2 and TRBJ2-1; the D gene TCRdb calls, TRBD1, cannot be checked with no DNA. The CDR3 has 19 amino acids. Germline loops: CDR1 SGHTA, CDR2 FQGNSA.

This sequence joins TRBV11-2 and TRBJ2-7; the TRBD1 assignment by TCRdb is unverifiable without DNA. Germline V gene sequence: CDR1 SGHAT, CDR2 FQNNGV. The CDR3 spans 16 residues. The CDR3 spells CASSPRLAGQGGEQYF.

The V and J genes are TRBV5-1 and TRBJ2-5; TCRdb's D gene call, TRBD2, goes unchecked for lack of DNA. Per the germline V gene, CDR1 is SGHRS and CDR2 is YFSETQ. CDR3 length: 16 amino acids. CDR3 amino acids: CASSLATSGGQETQYF.

V usage is TRBV25-1 and J usage is TRBJ1-1; TCRdb's D call, TRBD1, is unchecked because there is no DNA. Germline V gene lookup returns CDR1 MGHDK and CDR2 SYGVNS. CDR3 length: 13 amino acids. The CDR3 loop reads CASREQGSTEAFF.